This TCR beta chain emerged from a study of blood T cells in healthy people across ages. This clonotype was seen at least ten times. It was approximately 9 milliliters of peripheral blood that were drawn from each donor. A J-beta primer mix and a sample-barcoded 5' primer were used in a second PCR of about 7 to 12 cycles. TCRdb itself ran the 5' RACE reads through MiXCR, one entry per CDR3 protein. The sample lists roughly 640,000 distinct CDR3 sequences, less than 35% occurring once. The sequencing input was blood. The clonotype was recovered from a woman of 80 years or more in good health.

The CDR3 DNA reads as TGTGCCAGCAGGAGGACAGGGATTGAAAAACTGTTTTTT. Its protein product is CASRRTGIEKLFF. The J gene is TRBJ1-4, the V gene TRBV12-3 or TRBV12-4, with TRBD1 matching over 8 bases. The V segment lost 6 bases and the J segment 7 bases; nucleotides outside the gene matches: 4. This CDR3 region has 13 residues.